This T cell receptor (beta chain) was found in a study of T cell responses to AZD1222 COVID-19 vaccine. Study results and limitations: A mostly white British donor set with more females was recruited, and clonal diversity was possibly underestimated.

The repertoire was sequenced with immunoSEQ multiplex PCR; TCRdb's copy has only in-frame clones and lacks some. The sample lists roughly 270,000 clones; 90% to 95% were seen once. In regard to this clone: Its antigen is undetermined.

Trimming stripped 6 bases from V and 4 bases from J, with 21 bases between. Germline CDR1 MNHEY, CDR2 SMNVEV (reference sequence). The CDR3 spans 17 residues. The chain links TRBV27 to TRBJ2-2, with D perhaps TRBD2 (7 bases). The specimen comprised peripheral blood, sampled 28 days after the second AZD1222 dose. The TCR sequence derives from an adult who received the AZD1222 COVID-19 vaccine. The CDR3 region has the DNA TGTGCCAGCAGCCGGAAGCCTGGGGGGGGGCCCACCGGGGAGCTGTTTTTT. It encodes CASSRKPGGGPTGELFF.